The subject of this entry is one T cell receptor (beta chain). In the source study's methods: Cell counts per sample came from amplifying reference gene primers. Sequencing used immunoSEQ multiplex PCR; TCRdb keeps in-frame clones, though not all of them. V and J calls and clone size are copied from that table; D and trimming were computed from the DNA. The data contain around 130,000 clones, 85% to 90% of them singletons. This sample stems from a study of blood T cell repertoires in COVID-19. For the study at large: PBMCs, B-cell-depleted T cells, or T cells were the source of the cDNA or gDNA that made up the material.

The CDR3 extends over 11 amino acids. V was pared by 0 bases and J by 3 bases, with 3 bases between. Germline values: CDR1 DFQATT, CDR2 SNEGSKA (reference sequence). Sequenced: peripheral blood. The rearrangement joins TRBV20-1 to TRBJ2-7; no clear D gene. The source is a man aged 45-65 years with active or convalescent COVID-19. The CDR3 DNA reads TGCAGTGCTAGAGACCACTACGAGCAGTACTTC. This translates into CSARDHYEQYF.